This T cell receptor beta chain was identified during a study of blood T cell repertoires in COVID-19. In the original processing: The assay estimated nucleated cells by amplifying reference gene primers. Profiled with immunoSEQ multiplex PCR; TCRdb holds only in-frame clones, not every one. Clone size and V and J calls were adopted from that table, with D and trimming inferred from the DNA. There are fewer than 45,000 clones in the sample; 70% to 90% occur only once, and roughly 5% lies in the top ten. The CDR3 is 15 amino acids. V gave up 0 bases and J gave up 1 base, with 9 bases separating them. Germline CDR1 and CDR2: MNHEY and SMNVEV (reference sequence).

The material sequenced was peripheral blood. The genes are TRBV27 and TRBJ2-5, with unresolved D. The receptor comes from a man in his forties or fifties with active COVID-19. The CDR3 DNA reads as TGTGCCAGCAGTTTATCGATCAGTACCCAAGAGACCCAGTACTTC. It translates to CASSLSISTQETQYF.